Listed below are T cell receptor beta chains from one sample, sequenced in a study of blood T cell repertoires in COVID-19. TCRdb's copy holds only in-frame clones and misses some; the assay was immunoSEQ multiplex PCR. The repertoire holds a few hundred thousand clones, 89% seen once, with 3% to 4.5% in the top ten. Sequencing was carried out using peripheral blood. The receptors were gathered from a woman aged 55-69 years with COVID-19, enrolled during active disease. CDR3s include the opening cysteine and the closing phenylalanine or tryptophan. The D gene is left open where the match is weak. Expanded clones get a size class; other rows say once, few or many, or leave the size out.

v_gene	j_gene	abundance	d_gene	CDR3aa	CDR3nt
TRBV5-6	TRBJ1-6	.	TRBD1	CASSLWTGGSPLHF	TGTGCCAGCAGCTTGTGGACAGGGGGATCACCCCTCCACTTT
TRBV5-1	TRBJ1-2	.	.	CASSLYAGYGYTF	TGCGCCAGCAGCTTGTATGCAGGTTATGGCTACACCTTC
TRBV4-1	TRBJ1-3	.	.	CASSPPGSGNTIYF	TGCGCCAGCAGCCCCCCAGGTTCTGGAAACACCATATATTTT
TRBV28	TRBJ1-4	.	TRBD1	CASSTTGGFIGEKLFF	TGTGCCAGCAGTACGACAGGGGGCTTTATCGGTGAAAAACTGTTTTTT
TRBV5-1	TRBJ2-3	.	TRBD2	CASSRAGTSGSSTDTQYF	TGCGCCAGCAGCAGAGCTGGGACTAGCGGTTCTAGCACAGATACGCAGTATTTT
TRBV2	TRBJ1-6	.	.	CASSEALRQGLLHF	TGTGCCAGCAGTGAAGCGCTTAGGCAGGGCCTACTCCACTTT
TRBV18	TRBJ1-6	.	.	CASSPRDLKVSPLHF	TGTGCCAGCTCACCTCGAGACTTGAAAGTCTCACCCCTCCACTTT
TRBV5-1	TRBJ2-7	.	TRBD1	CASSRRQGDEQYF	TGCGCCAGCAGCCGACGACAGGGCGACGAGCAGTACTTC
TRBV30	TRBJ2-2	.	.	CAWSVATGELFF	TGTGCCTGGAGTGTAGCCACCGGGGAGCTGTTTTTT
TRBV7-9	TRBJ2-7	.	TRBD1	CASSLRDSYEQYF	TGTGCCAGCAGCCTCCGGGACAGCTACGAGCAGTACTTC
TRBV7-3	TRBJ2-4	few	TRBD1	CASSQDRANIQYF	TGTGCCAGCAGCCAGGACAGGGCGAACATTCAGTACTTC
TRBV5-1	TRBJ2-7	.	TRBD1	CASSRRTGMFDEQYF	TGCGCCAGCAGCCGAAGGACAGGGATGTTCGACGAGCAGTACTTC
TRBV7-6	TRBJ2-3	.	TRBD1	CASSFGTGLTDTQYF	TGTGCCAGCAGCTTTGGGACAGGATTGACAGATACGCAGTATTTT
TRBV3-1/TRBV3-2	TRBJ1-2	.	TRBD1	CASSHQDRDYGYTF	TGTGCCAGCAGCCACCAGGACAGGGACTATGGCTACACCTTC
TRBV11-2	TRBJ2-1	.	.	CASSLVAGGDEQFF	TGTGCCAGCAGCTTAGTGGCGGGTGGGGATGAGCAGTTCTTC
TRBV30	TRBJ1-2	once	TRBD1	CAWSVTGAEGYTF	TGTGCCTGGAGTGTGACAGGGGCGGAGGGCTACACCTTC
TRBV29-1	TRBJ2-3	.	.	CSVAWTVTDTQYF	TGCAGCGTTGCGTGGACAGTCACAGATACGCAGTATTTT
TRBV3-1/TRBV3-2	TRBJ1-2	.	TRBD1	CASSSRPGTGPHGYTF	TGTGCCAGCAGCTCTCGTCCCGGGACAGGTCCCCATGGCTACACCTTC
TRBV2	TRBJ1-3	.	.	CASSEVAVSGNTIYF	TGTGCCAGCAGTGAAGTTGCGGTTTCTGGAAACACCATATATTTT
TRBV18	TRBJ2-2	.	.	CASSPPNLRETGELFF	TGTGCCAGCTCACCACCGAATTTACGGGAAACCGGGGAGCTGTTTTTT
TRBV5-1	TRBJ2-7	.	.	CASSSGTSSYEQYF	TGCGCCAGCAGCTCCGGGACATCTTCCTACGAGCAGTACTTC
TRBV15	TRBJ1-2	once	.	CATSIERGAYGYTF	TGTGCCACCAGCATAGAGCGGGGGGCCTATGGCTACACCTTC
TRBV7-9	TRBJ1-4	.	.	CASSPLGGSEKLFF	TGTGCCAGCAGTCCCTTGGGAGGTAGTGAAAAACTGTTTTTT
TRBV7-8	TRBJ2-3	.	TRBD2	CASSLAHRSGGRADTQYF	TGTGCCAGCAGCTTAGCGCACCGTAGCGGGGGACGGGCAGATACGCAGTATTTT
TRBV10-2	TRBJ1-1	.	.	CASSEPGLNTEAFF	TGCGCCAGCAGTGAGCCCGGGTTAAACACTGAAGCTTTCTTT
TRBV3-1/TRBV3-2	TRBJ2-5	.	TRBD2	CASSPGLARKETQYF	TGTGCCAGCAGCCCGGGACTAGCGAGGAAAGAGACCCAGTACTTC